This T cell receptor beta chain was recovered during a study of long-term antiretroviral therapy in people with HIV. About the study: A decade or so separates the oldest specimens from the later 2015 immediate-ART recommendation.

Assay version v3.0 of immunoSEQ was used, and it was run at survey level. The data were produced by immunoSEQ multiplex PCR, yet TCRdb's version contains in-frame clones alone and is incomplete. The sample consists of about 24,000 clones, 70% to 85% of them appearing once. CDR3 length equals 13 residues. Per the germline V gene, CDR1 is LNHDA and CDR2 is SQIVND (reference sequence). After removal of 10 bases from V and 3 bases from J, the junction contained 6 bases not matched to a gene. The clonotype originates from a man aged 30 to 39 with HIV. The chain is built from TRBV19 and TRBJ1-3, with 7 bases fitting TRBD1. Source: unsorted PBMCs, taken 4.4 years after starting antiretroviral therapy. CDR3 in DNA: TGTGCCACCAACACAGGGGTTGGAAACACCATATATTTT. The encoded protein is CATNTGVGNTIYF.